This T cell receptor (beta chain) was captured in a study of blood T cell repertoires in COVID-19. Study-wide context: Acute and convalescent COVID-19 specimens originated in the United States, Italy and Spain. The cDNA or gDNA used as material had been derived from T cells, B-cell-depleted T cells, or PBMCs.

Source study methods: Using reference gene primer amplification, nucleated cell counts were estimated. Profiling relied on immunoSEQ multiplex PCR, and the TCRdb table lists in-frame clones only, not all of them. Clonal size and the V and J genes are those of that table, whereas D and trimming came from the DNA. The sample carries more than 300,000 clones, approximately 89% recorded once. Germline values: CDR1 LNHDA, CDR2 SQIVND (reference sequence). The ends were cut back, 0 bases at V and 6 bases at J, with 11 bases in the middle. The CDR3 extends over 14 amino acids. Patients from Seattle were sampled longitudinally, starting during active infection.

The clonotype comes from a woman in her 30s with COVID-19, enrolled during active disease. The rearrangement links TRBV19 to TRBJ1-1; the D gene is possibly TRBD1 (5 bases). Sequences were obtained from peripheral blood. The CDR3 loop is CASSIEGAWAEAFF. CDR3 DNA sequence: TGTGCCAGTAGTATAGAAGGGGCTTGGGCTGAAGCTTTCTTT. Complete variable domain (other parts from reference TRBV19 and TRBJ1-1): DGGITQSPKYLFRKEGQNVTLSCEQNLNHDAMYWYRQDPGQGLRLIYYSQIVNDFQKGDIAEGYSVSREKKESFPLTVTSAQKNPTAFYLCASSIEGAWAEAFFGQGTRLTVV.